This TCR beta chain is drawn from a study of regulatory T cells in long-lasting Graves disease. The CDR3 runs to 14 residues. The V and J ends lost 10 bases and 4 bases respectively, with 16 bases between them. Looked up from germline, CDR1 is MNHNS and CDR2 is SASEGT. For this clonotype: Its specificity is unknown.

Time point reported: persistent/refractory GD, antithyroid drugs over 5 years with positive TRAb. PBMC RNA was the source of the TCR library. Study-wide findings and caveats: Accuracy could have been hurt by small sample size. Persistent disease favored TRBV28, TRBJ1-2 and TRBJ2-5.

The authors built TCR beta libraries using iRepertoire HTBI primers and Arm-PCR of CDR3 regions. TCRdb itself ran the multiplex PCR reads through MiXCR, one entry per CDR3 protein. The data show about 470,000 distinct CDR3 sequences, around 21% seen once. The specimen was peripheral blood mononuclear cells (PBMCs), collected when the disease was refractory, from a patient treated with antithyroid drugs. The rearrangement links TRBV6-1 to TRBJ2-2; D uncertain. The sequence was collected from a female donor with Graves disease. CDR3 sequence (DNA): TGTGCCACCTGTTTAGTTCGTGTCACCGGGGAGCTGTTTTTT. Protein sequence: CATCLVRVTGELFF.